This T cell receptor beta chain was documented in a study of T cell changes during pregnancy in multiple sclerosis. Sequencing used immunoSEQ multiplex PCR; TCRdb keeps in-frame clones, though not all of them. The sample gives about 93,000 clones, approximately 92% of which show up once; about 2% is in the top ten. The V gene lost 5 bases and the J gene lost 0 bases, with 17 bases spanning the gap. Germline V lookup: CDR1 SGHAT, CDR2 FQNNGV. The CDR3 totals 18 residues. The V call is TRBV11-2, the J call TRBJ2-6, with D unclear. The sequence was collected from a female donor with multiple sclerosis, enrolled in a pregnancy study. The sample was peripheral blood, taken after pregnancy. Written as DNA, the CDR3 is TGTGCCAGCAGCAGCCGTACGAGCCTAACCTCTGGGGCCAACGTCCTGACTTTC. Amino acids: CASSSRTSLTSGANVLTF.